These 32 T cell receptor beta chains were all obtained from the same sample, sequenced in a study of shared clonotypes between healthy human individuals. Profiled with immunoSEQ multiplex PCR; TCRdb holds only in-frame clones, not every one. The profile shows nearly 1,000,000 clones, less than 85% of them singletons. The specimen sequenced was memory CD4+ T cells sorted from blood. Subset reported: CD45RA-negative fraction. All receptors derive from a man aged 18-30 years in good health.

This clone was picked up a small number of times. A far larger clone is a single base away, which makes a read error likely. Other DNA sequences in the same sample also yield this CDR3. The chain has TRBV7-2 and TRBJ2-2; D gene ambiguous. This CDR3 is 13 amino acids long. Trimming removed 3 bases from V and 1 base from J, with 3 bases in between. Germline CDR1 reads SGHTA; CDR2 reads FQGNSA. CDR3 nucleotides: TGTGCCAGCAGCTTGGGGAACACCGGGGAGCTGTTTTTT. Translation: CASSLGNTGELFF.

The DNA for the CDR3 is TGTGCCAGTAGTATTCAACGGAAATTAGGGGGGCACGAGACCCAGTACTTC. It translates to CASSIQRKLGGHETQYF. This chain connects TRBV19 to TRBJ2-5; D is possibly TRBD1 or TRBD2 (6 bases each). The CDR3 has 17 residues. CDR1 LNHDA and CDR2 SQIVND come from the germline V gene (reference sequence). Trimming cost V 3 bases and J 5 bases, with 22 bases left between them.

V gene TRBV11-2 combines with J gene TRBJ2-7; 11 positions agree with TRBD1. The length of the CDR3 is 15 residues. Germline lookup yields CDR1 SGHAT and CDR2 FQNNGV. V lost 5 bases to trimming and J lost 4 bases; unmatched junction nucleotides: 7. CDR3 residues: CASSLRGQGGYEQYF. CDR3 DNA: TGTGCCAGCAGCCTCCGGGGACAGGGGGGGTACGAGCAGTACTTC.

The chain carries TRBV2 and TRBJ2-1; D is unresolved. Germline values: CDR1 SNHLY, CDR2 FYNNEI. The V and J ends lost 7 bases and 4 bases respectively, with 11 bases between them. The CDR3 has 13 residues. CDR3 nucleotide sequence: TGTGCCAGCAATATCCTCAAGTACAATGAGCAGTTCTTC. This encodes CASNILKYNEQFF. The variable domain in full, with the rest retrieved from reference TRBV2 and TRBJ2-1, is EPEVTQTPSHQVTQMGQEVILRCVPISNHLYFYWYRQILGQKVEFLVSFYNNEISEKSEIFDDQFSVERPDGSNFTLKIRSTKLEDSAMYFCASNILKYNEQFFGPGTRLTVL.

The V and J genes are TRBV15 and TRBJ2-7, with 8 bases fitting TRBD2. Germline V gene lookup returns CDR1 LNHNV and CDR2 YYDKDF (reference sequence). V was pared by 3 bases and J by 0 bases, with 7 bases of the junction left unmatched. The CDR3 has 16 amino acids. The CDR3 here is CATSSKREKISYEQYF. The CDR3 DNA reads TGTGCCACCAGCAGTAAGCGGGAGAAGATCTCCTACGAGCAGTACTTC. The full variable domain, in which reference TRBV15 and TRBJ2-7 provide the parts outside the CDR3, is DAMVIQNPRYQVTQFGKPVTLSCSQTLNHNVMYWYQQKSSQAPKLLFHYYDKDFNNEADTPDNFQSRRPNTSFCFLDIRSPGLGDTAMYLCATSSKREKISYEQYFGPGTRLTVT.

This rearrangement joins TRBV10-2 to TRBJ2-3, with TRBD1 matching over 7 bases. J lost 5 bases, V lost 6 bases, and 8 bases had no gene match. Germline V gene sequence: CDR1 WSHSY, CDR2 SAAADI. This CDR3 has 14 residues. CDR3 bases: TGCGCCAGCAGCCCGGGACAGTATGTAGATACGCAGTATTTT. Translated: CASSPGQYVDTQYF.

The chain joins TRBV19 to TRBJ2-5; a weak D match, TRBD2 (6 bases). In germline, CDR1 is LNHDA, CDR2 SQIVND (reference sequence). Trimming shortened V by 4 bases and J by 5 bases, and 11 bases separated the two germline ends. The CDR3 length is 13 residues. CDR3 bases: TGTGCCAGTAGTACAGGTGGGGGGGAGACCCAGTACTTC. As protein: CASSTGGGETQYF.

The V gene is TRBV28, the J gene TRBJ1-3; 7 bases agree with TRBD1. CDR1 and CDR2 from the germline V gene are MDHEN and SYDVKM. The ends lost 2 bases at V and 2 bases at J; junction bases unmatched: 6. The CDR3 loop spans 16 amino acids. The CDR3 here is CASSLPHRGTGNTIYF. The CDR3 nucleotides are TGTGCCAGCAGTTTACCTCACAGGGGAACTGGAAACACCATATATTTT.

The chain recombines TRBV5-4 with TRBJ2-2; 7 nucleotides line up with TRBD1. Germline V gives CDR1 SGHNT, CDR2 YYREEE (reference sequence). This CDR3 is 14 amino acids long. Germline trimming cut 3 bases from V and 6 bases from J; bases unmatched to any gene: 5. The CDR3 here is CASSWAGGSGELFF. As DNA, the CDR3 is TGTGCCAGCAGCTGGGCAGGGGGTTCCGGGGAGCTGTTTTTT. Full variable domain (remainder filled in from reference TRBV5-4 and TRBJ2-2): ETGVTQSPTHLIKTRGQQVTLRCSSQSGHNTVSWYQQALGQGPQFIFQYYREEENGRGNFPPRFSGLQFPNYSSELNVNALELDDSALYLCASSWAGGSGELFFGEGSRLTVL.

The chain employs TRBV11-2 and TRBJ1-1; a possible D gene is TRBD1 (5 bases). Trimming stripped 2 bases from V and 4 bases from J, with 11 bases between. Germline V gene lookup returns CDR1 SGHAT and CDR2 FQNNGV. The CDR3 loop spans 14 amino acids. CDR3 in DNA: TGTGCCAGCAGCTTACGGGGGGAGGGCACTGAAGCTTTCTTT. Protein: CASSLRGEGTEAFF.

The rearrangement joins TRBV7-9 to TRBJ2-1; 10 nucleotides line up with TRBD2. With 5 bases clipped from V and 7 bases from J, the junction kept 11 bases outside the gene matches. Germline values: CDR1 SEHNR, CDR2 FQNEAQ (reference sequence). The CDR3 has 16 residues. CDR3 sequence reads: CASSPPLAGSTNEQFF. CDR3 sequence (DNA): TGTGCCAGCAGCCCTCCACTAGCGGGATCCACAAATGAGCAGTTCTTC.

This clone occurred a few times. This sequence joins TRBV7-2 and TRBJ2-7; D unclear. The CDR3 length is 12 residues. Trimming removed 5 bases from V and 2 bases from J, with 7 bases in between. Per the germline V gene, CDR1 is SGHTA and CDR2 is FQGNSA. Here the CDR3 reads CASSRAAYEQYF. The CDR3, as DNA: TGTGCCAGCAGCAGGGCAGCCTACGAGCAGTACTTC.

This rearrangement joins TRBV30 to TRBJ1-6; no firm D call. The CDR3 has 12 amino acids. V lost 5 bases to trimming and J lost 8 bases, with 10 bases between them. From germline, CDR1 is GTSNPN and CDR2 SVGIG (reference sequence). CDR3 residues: CAWDPPDSPLHF. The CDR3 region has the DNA TGTGCCTGGGATCCACCCGATTCACCCCTCCACTTT.

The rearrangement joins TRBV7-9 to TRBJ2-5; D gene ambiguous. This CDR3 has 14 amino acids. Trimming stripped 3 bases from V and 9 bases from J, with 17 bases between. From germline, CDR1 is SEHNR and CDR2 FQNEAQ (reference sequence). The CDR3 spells CASSFGVGLGPQYF. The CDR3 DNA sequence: TGTGCCAGCAGCTTCGGCGTGGGTCTGGGCCCCCAGTACTTC. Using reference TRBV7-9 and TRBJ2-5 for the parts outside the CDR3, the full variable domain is DTGVSQNPRHKITKRGQNVTFRCDPISEHNRLYWYRQTLGQGPEFLTYFQNEAQLEKSRLLSDRFSAERPKGSFSTLEIQRTEQGDSAMYLCASSFGVGLGPQYFGPGTRLLVL.

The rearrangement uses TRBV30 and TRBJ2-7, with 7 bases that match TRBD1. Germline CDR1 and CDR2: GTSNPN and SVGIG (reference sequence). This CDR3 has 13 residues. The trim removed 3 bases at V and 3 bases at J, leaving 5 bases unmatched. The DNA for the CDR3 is TGTGCCTGGAGACAGGGGAAGGGCTACGAGCAGTACTTC. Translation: CAWRQGKGYEQYF.

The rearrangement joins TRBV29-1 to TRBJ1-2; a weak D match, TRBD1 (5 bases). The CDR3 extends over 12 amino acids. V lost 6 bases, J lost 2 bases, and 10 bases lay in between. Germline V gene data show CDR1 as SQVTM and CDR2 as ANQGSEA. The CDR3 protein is CSVRGQNYGYTF. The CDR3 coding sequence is TGCAGCGTCCGAGGACAAAACTATGGCTACACCTTC.

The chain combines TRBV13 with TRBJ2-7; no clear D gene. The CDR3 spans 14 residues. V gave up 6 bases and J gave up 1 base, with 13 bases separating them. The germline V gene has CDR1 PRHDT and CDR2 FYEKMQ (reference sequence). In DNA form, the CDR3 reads TGTGCCAGCAGTAACTCCCGGTCTTCCTACGAGCAGTACTTC. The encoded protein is CASSNSRSSYEQYF.

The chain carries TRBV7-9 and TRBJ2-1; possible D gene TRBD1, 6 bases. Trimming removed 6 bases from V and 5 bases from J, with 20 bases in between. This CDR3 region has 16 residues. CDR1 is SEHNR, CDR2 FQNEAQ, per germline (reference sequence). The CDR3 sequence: CASRPRGPYVHNEQFF. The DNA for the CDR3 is TGTGCCAGCAGACCCAGGGGTCCATACGTTCACAATGAGCAGTTCTTC. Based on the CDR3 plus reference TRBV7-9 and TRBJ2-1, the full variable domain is DTGVSQNPRHKITKRGQNVTFRCDPISEHNRLYWYRQTLGQGPEFLTYFQNEAQLEKSRLLSDRFSAERPKGSFSTLEIQRTEQGDSAMYLCASRPRGPYVHNEQFFGPGTRLTVL.

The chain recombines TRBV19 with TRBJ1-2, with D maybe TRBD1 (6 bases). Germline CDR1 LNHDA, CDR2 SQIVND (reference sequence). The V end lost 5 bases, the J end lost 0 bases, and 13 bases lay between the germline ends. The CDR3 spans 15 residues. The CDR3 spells CASSEQRGANYGYTF. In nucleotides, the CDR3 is TGTGCCAGTAGTGAACAGAGGGGGGCTAACTATGGCTACACCTTC.

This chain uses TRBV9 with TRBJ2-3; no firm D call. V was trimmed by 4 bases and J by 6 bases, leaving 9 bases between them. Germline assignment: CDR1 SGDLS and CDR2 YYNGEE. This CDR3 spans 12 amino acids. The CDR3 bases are TGTGCCAGCAGCCCTTTCGGGGATACGCAGTATTTT. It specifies CASSPFGDTQYF.

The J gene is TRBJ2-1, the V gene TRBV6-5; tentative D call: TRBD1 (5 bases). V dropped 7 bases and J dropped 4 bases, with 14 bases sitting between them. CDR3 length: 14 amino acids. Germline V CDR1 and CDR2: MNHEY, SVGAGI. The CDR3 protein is CASKKGLWYNEQFF. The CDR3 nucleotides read TGTGCCAGCAAGAAGGGGTTATGGTACAATGAGCAGTTCTTC.

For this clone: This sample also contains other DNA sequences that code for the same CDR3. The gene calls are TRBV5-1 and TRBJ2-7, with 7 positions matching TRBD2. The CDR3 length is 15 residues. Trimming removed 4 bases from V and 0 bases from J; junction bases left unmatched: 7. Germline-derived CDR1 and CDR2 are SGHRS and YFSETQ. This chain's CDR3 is CASSPGLADSYEQYF. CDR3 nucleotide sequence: TGCGCCAGCAGCCCAGGGCTAGCGGACTCCTACGAGCAGTACTTC.

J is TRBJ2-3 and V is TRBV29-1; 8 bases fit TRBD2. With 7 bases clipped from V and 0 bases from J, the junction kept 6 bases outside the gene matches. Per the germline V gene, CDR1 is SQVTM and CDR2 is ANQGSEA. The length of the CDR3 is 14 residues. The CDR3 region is CSGRSGSSTDTQYF. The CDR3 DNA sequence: TGCAGCGGACGAAGCGGGAGCAGCACAGATACGCAGTATTTT.

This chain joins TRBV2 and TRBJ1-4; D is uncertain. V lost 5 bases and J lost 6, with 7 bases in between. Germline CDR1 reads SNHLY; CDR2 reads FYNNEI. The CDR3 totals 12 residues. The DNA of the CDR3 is TGTGCCAGCAGTTACAGTGATGAAAAACTGTTTTTT. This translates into CASSYSDEKLFF.

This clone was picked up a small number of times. CDR3 sequence reads: CSVEGDLRNEQFF. The CDR3 region has the DNA TGCAGCGTTGAGGGCGACTTGCGCAATGAGCAGTTCTTC. J is TRBJ2-1 and V is TRBV29-1; D gene unclear. CDR1 and CDR2 from the germline V gene are SQVTM and ANQGSEA. The CDR3 runs to 13 residues. The V and J ends lost 3 bases and 6 bases respectively, with 12 bases between them.

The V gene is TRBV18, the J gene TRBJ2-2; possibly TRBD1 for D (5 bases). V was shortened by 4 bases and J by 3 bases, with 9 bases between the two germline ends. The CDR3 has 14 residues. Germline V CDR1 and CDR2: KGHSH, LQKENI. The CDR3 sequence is CASSRQSYTGELFF. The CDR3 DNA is TGTGCCAGCTCACGACAGAGTTACACCGGGGAGCTGTTTTTT.

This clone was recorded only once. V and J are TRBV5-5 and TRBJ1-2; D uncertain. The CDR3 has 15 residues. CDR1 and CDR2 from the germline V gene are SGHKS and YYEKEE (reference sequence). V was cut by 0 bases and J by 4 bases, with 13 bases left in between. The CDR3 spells CASSLVPGSLYGYTF. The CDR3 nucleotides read TGTGCCAGCAGCTTGGTCCCCGGGTCCCTCTATGGCTACACCTTC.

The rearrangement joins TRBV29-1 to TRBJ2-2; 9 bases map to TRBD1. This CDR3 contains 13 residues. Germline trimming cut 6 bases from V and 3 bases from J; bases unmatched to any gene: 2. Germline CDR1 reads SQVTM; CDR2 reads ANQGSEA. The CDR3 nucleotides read TGCAGCGTAGGGACAGGGTACACCGGGGAGCTGTTTTTT. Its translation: CSVGTGYTGELFF.

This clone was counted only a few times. CDR3 sequence reads: CASSLGRFYNSPLHF. For the CDR3, the DNA is TGTGCCAGCAGCTTAGGACGATTCTATAATTCACCCCTCCACTTT. V gene TRBV7-9 combines with J gene TRBJ1-6, with unresolved D. The V end was cut by 1 base, the J end by 3 bases, with 7 bases between. Germline loops: CDR1 SEHNR, CDR2 FQNEAQ (reference sequence). CDR3 size: 15 residues.

CDR3 sequence reads: CASSGGQGEGYTF. The CDR3 region has the DNA TGTGCCAGCAGCGGCGGACAGGGTGAAGGCTACACCTTC. This chain connects TRBV7-9 to TRBJ1-2, with 8 positions matching TRBD1. The CDR3 covers 13 residues. V shed 5 bases and J 8 bases; nucleotides not matched to a gene: 7. CDR1 and CDR2 (germline): SEHNR, FQNEAQ (reference sequence).

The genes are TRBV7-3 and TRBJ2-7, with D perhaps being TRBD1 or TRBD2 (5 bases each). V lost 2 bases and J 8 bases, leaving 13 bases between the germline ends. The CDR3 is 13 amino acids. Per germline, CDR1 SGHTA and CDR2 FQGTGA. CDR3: CASSLGRENKQYF. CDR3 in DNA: TGTGCCAGCAGCTTAGGCAGGGAGAACAAGCAGTACTTC.

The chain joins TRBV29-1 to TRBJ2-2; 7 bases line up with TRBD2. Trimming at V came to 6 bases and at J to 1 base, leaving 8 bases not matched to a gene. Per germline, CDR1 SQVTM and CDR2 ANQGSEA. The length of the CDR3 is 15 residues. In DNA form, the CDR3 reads TGCAGCGTGATCGAGCGGGGAGGGAACACCGGGGAGCTGTTTTTT. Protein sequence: CSVIERGGNTGELFF.